These 6 T cell receptor beta chains originate from one sample sequenced in a study of blood T cell repertoires in COVID-19. Some clones are missing from TCRdb's copy, which holds only in-frame ones; the method was immunoSEQ multiplex PCR. The top ten hold roughly 12% of the sample, which has roughly 250,000 clones, 80% to 85% seen once. Material for sequencing was peripheral blood. Source of these receptors: a woman in her sixties with active or convalescent COVID-19.

The V and J genes are TRBV6-2 or TRBV6-3 and TRBJ2-7, with 9 bases matching TRBD1. Trimming took 5 bases from V and 3 from J; bases not matched to a gene: 17. This CDR3 is built from 18 residues. The V gene's germline CDR1 is MNHEY and CDR2 SVGEGT. The CDR3 region is CASSPNTRRPTGGYEQYF. CDR3 nucleotides: TGTGCCAGCAGTCCCAACACCCGCCGCCCGACAGGGGGCTACGAGCAGTACTTC.

The chain is built from TRBV10-3 and TRBJ1-1; TRBD1 matches 8 bases. Trimming at V came to 4 bases and at J to 4 bases, leaving 20 bases not matched to a gene. Per germline, CDR1 ENHRY and CDR2 SYGVKD. The CDR3 runs 19 residues. The CDR3 DNA reads as TGTGCCATCAGTGGAGGCCTAAGGGTACAGACAGGGGCGGGCACTGAAGCTTTCTTT. Its protein product is CAISGGLRVQTGAGTEAFF.

The rearrangement links TRBV27 to TRBJ2-1; 7 nucleotides agree with TRBD1. This CDR3 has 15 residues. Unmatched junction bases numbered 2, after V lost 2 bases and J lost 1 base. CDR1 and CDR2 from the germline V gene are MNHEY and SMNVEV (reference sequence). The CDR3 loop reads CASSLDRASYNEQFF. As DNA, the CDR3 is TGTGCCAGCAGTTTAGACAGGGCGTCCTACAATGAGCAGTTCTTC.

The rearrangement links TRBV6-1 to TRBJ1-6; TRBD1 is a possible D gene (5 bases). CDR1 is MNHNS and CDR2 is SASEGT in the germline V gene. V was trimmed by 3 bases and J by 7 bases, leaving 19 bases between them. This CDR3 region has 17 residues. The CDR3 spells CASSDPIPGVDNSPLHF. Here the CDR3 DNA reads TGTGCCAGCAGTGATCCCATTCCGGGGGTAGACAATTCACCCCTCCACTTT.

This clone has just one count. CDR3 nucleotide sequence: TGTGCCAGCAGCTTTGGTGGGCGGGGTACTGAAGCTTTCTTT. Encoded protein: CASSFGGRGTEAFF. This sequence joins TRBV11-2 and TRBJ1-1; no clear D. The germline V and J ends were trimmed by 3 bases and 5 bases, with 13 bases remaining between them. Germline-derived CDR1 and CDR2 are SGHAT and FQNNGV. This CDR3 has 14 amino acids.

CDR3 bases: TGTGCCAGCAGCTTGGCCGGGACAGGGGCCTATGGCTACACCTTC. This sequence encodes CASSLAGTGAYGYTF. The V gene is TRBV5-4, the J gene TRBJ1-2, with 10 bases fitting TRBD1. The CDR3 loop spans 15 amino acids. Trimming at V came to 0 bases and at J to 4 bases, leaving 3 bases not matched to a gene. CDR1 is SGHNT, CDR2 YYREEE, per germline (reference sequence).